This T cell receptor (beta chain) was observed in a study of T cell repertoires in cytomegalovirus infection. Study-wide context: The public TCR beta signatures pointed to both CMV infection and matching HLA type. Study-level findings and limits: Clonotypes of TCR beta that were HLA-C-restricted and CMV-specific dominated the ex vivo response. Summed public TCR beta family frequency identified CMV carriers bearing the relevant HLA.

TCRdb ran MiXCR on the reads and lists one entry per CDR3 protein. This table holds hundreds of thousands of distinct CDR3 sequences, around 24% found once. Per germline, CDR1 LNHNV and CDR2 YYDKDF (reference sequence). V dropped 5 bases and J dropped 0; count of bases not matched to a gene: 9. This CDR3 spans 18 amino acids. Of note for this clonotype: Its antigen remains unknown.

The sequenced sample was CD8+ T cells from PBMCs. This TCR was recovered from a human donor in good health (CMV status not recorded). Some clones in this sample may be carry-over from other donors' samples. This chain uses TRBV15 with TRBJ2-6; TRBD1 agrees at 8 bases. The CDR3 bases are TGTGCCACCAGCGGGTCGGGACAGGCCTTCTCTGGGGCCAACGTCCTGACTTTC. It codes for CATSGSGQAFSGANVLTF.